Sequencing of this TCR beta chain was carried out in a study of early T cells in non-severe SARS-CoV-2 infection. Study at large: The chains were unpaired, and the sequenced material was bulk RNA from unsorted whole blood.

Each single cDNA molecule received a unique molecular identifier. TCRdb re-called the 5' RACE reads through MiXCR, storing one row per CDR3 protein. The sample consists of over 85,000 distinct CDR3 sequences, around 13% of them appearing once. V was cut by 5 bases and J by 7 bases, with 10 bases left in between. Germline V gene sequence: CDR1 SGHRS, CDR2 YFSETQ. The CDR3 totals 13 residues. Study outcomes and limitations: Anti-spike CD8 responses were favored by VDJdb matching, which missed private and CD4 specificities.

Regarding this clonotype: Its antigen is unidentified.

The clonotype comes from an adult who was a healthcare worker with PCR-confirmed SARS-CoV-2 infection or an uninfected control (not recorded which). This rearrangement joins TRBV5-1 to TRBJ1-6, with D uncertain. This sample comprised whole blood, obtained at baseline. CDR3 protein: CASRAEGNSPLHF. DNA of the CDR3: TGCGCCAGCAGGGCAGAAGGGAATTCACCCCTCCACTTT.